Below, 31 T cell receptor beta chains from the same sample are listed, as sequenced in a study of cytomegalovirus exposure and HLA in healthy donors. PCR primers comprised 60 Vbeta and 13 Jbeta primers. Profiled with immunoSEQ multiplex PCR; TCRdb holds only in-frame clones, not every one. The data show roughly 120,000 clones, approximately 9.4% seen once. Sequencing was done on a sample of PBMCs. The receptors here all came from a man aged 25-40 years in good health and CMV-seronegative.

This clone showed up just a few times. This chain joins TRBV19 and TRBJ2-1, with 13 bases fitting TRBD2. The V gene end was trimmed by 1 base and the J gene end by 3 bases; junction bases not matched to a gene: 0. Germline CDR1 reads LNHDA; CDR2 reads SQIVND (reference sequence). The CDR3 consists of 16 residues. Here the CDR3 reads CASSIGTSGSYNEQFF. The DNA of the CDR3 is TGTGCCAGTAGTATAGGGACTAGCGGGAGCTACAATGAGCAGTTCTTC.

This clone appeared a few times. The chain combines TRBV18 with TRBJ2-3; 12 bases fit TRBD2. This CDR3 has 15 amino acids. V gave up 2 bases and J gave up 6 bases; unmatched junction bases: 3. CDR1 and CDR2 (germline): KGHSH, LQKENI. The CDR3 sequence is CASSPSLAGGDTQYF. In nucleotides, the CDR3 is TGTGCCAGCTCACCAAGTCTAGCGGGAGGGGATACGCAGTATTTT.

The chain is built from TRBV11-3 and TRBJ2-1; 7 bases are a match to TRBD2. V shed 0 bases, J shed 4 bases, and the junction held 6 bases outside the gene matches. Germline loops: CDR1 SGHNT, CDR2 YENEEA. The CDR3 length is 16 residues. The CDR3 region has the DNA TGTGCCAGCAGCTTAGATGGACTAGGGATTTACAATGAGCAGTTCTTC. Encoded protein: CASSLDGLGIYNEQFF.

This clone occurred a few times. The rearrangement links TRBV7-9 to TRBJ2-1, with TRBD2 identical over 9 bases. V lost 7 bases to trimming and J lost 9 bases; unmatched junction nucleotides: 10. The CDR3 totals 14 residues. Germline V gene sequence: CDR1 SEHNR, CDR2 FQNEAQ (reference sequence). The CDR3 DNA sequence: TGTGCCAGCATCGGGGGGACTAGCTCTGGTGAGCAGTTCTTC. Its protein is CASIGGTSSGEQFF.

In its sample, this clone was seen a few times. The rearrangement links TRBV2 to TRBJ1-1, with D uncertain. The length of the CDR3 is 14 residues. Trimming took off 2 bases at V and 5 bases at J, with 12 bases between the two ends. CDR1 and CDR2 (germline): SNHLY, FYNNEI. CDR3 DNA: TGTGCCAGCAGTGAACCGGCGGGGAGAACTGAAGCTTTCTTT. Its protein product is CASSEPAGRTEAFF.

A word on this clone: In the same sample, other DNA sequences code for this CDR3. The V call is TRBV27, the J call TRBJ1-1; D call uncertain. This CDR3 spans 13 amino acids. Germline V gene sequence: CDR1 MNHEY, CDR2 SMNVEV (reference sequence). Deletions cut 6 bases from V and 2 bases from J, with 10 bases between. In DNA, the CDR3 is TGTGCCAGCAGCCCCCGGGGAAACACTGAAGCTTTCTTT. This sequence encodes CASSPRGNTEAFF.

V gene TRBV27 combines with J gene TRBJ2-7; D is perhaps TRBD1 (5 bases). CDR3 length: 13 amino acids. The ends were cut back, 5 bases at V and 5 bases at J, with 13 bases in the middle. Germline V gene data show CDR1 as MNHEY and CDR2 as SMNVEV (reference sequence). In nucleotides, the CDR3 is TGTGCCAGCAGTGAAAGGGGTGTGGACGAGCAGTACTTC. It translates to CASSERGVDEQYF.

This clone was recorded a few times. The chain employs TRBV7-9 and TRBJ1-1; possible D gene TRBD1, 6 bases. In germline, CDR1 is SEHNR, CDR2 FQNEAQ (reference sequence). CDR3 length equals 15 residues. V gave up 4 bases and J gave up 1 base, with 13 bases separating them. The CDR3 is CASSSQGYANTEAFF. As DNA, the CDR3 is TGTGCCAGCAGCTCTCAGGGGTACGCGAACACTGAAGCTTTCTTT. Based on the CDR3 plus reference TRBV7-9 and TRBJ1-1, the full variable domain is DTGVSQNPRHKITKRGQNVTFRCDPISEHNRLYWYRQTLGQGPEFLTYFQNEAQLEKSRLLSDRFSAERPKGSFSTLEIQRTEQGDSAMYLCASSSQGYANTEAFFGQGTRLTVV.

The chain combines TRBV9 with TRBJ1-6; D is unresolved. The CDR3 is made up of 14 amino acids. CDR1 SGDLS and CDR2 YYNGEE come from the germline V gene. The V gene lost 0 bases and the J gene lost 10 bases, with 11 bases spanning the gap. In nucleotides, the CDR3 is TGTGCCAGCAGCGTAGATCCAGAGAGGTCACCCCTCCACTTT. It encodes CASSVDPERSPLHF. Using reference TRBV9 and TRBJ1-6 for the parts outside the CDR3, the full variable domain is DSGVTQTPKHLITATGQRVTLRCSPRSGDLSVYWYQQSLDQGLQFLIQYYNGEERAKGNILERFSAQQFPDLHSELNLSSLELGDSALYFCASSVDPERSPLHFGNGTRLTVT.

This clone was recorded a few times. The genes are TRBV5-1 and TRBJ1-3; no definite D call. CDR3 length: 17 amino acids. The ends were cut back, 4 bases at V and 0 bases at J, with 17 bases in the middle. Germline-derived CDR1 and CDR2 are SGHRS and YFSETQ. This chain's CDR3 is CASSPRGGLISGNTIYF. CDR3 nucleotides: TGCGCCAGCAGCCCCCGCGGCGGTTTGATCTCTGGAAACACCATATATTTT. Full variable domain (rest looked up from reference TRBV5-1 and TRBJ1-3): KAGVTQTPRYLIKTRGQQVTLSCSPISGHRSVSWYQQTPGQGLQFLFEYFSETQRNKGNFPGRFSGRQFSNSRSEMNVSTLELGDSALYLCASSPRGGLISGNTIYFGEGSWLTVV.

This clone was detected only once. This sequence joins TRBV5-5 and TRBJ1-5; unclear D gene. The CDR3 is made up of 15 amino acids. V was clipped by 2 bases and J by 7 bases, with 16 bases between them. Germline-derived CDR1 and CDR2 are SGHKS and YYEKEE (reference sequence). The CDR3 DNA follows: TGTGCCAGCAGCTTAGATAGGCAGAGGGTCCAGCCCCAGCATTTT. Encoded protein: CASSLDRQRVQPQHF.

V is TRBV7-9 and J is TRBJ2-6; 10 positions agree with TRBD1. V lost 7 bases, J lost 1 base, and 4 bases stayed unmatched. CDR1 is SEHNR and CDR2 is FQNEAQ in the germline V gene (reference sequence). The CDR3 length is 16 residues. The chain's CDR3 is CASKTGGKSGANVLTF. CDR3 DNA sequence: TGTGCCAGCAAGACAGGGGGCAAGTCTGGGGCCAACGTCCTGACTTTC.

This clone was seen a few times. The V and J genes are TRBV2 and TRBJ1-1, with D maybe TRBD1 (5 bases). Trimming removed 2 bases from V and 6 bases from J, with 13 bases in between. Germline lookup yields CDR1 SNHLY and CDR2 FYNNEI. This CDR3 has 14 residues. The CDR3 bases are TGTGCCAGCAGTGAACGGGGGTTTGGAGCTGAAGCTTTCTTT. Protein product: CASSERGFGAEAFF.

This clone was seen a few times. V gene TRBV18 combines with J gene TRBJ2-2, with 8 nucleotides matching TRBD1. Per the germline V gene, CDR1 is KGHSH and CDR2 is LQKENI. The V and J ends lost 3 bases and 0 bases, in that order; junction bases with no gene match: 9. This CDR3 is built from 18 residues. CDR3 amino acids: CASSPNIQGGANTGELFF. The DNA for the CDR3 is TGTGCCAGCTCACCGAATATACAGGGGGGCGCGAACACCGGGGAGCTGTTTTTT.

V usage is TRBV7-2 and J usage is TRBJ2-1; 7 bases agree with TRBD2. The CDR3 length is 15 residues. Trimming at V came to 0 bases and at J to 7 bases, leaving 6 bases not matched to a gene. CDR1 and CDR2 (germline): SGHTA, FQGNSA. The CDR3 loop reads CASSLAPFGRNEQFF. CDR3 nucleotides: TGTGCCAGCAGCTTAGCTCCTTTCGGGAGGAATGAGCAGTTCTTC.

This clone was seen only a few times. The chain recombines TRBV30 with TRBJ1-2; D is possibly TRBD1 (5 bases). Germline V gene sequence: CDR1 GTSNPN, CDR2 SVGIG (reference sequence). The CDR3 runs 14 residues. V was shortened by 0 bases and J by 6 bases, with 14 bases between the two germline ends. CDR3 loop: CAWSVAGRGDGYTF. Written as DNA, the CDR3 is TGTGCCTGGAGTGTAGCTGGGCGGGGGGATGGCTACACCTTC.

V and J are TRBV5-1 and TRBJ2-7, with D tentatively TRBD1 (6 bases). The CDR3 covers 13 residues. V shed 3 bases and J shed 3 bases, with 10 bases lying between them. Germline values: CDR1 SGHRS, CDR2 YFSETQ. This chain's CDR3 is CASSSGTNYEQYF. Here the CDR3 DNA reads TGCGCCAGCAGCTCCGGGACAAACTACGAGCAGTACTTC.

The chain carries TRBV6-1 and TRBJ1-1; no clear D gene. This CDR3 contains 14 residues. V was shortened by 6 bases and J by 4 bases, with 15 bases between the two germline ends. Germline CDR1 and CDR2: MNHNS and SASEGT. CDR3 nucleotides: TGTGCCAGCAGCTTATCCCCCGGGAGCACTGAAGCTTTCTTT. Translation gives CASSLSPGSTEAFF.

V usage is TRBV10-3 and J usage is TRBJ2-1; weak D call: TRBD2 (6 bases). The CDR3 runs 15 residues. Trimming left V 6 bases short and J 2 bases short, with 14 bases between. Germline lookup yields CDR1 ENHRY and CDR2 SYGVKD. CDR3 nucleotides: TGTGCCATCAGGGGTATAGGGAGGACCTACAATGAGCAGTTCTTC. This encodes CAIRGIGRTYNEQFF.

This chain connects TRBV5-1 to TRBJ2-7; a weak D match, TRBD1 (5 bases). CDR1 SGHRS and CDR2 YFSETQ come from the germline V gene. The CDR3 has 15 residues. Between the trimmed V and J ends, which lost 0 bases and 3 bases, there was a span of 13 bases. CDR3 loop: CASSLAPGPSYEQYF. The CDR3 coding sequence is TGCGCCAGCAGCTTGGCCCCAGGGCCGAGCTACGAGCAGTACTTC.

In nucleotides, the CDR3 is TGTGCCTGGAGTCCCGGGAGGGACGAGCAGTACTTC. Translating gives CAWSPGRDEQYF. V and J are TRBV30 and TRBJ2-7, with TRBD2 identical over 8 bases. CDR3 length: 12 residues. CDR1 is GTSNPN and CDR2 is SVGIG in the germline V gene (reference sequence). The V gene end was trimmed by 2 bases and the J gene end by 5 bases; junction bases not matched to a gene: 2.

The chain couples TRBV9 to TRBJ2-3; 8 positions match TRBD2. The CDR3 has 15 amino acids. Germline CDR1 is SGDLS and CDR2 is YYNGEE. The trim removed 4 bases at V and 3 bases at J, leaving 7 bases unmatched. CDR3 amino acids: CASSPSAGATDTQYF. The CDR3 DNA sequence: TGTGCCAGCAGCCCCTCAGCGGGGGCAACAGATACGCAGTATTTT. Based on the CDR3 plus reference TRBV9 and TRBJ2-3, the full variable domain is DSGVTQTPKHLITATGQRVTLRCSPRSGDLSVYWYQQSLDQGLQFLIQYYNGEERAKGNILERFSAQQFPDLHSELNLSSLELGDSALYFCASSPSAGATDTQYFGPGTRLTVL.

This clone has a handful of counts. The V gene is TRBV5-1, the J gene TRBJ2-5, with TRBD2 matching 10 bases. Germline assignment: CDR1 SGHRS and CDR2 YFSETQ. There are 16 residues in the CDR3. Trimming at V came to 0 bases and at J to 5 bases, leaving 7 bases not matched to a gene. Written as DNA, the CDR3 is TGCGCCAGCAGCTTGGCGGCTCTAGCGGGGGTTGAGACCCAGTACTTC. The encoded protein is CASSLAALAGVETQYF. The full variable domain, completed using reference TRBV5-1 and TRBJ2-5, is KAGVTQTPRYLIKTRGQQVTLSCSPISGHRSVSWYQQTPGQGLQFLFEYFSETQRNKGNFPGRFSGRQFSNSRSEMNVSTLELGDSALYLCASSLAALAGVETQYFGPGTRLLVL.

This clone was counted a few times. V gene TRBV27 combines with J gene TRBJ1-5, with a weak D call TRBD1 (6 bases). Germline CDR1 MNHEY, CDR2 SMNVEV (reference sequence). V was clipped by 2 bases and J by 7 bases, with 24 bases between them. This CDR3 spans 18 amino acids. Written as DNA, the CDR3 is TGTGCCAGCAGTTTACGGCCGCCGGCACAGGGATCGATCCAGCCCCAGCATTTT. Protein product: CASSLRPPAQGSIQPQHF.

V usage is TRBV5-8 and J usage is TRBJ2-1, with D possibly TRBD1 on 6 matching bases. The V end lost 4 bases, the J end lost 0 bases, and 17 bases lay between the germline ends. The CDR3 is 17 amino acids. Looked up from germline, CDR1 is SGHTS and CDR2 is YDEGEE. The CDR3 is CASSPSGTWSSYNEQFF. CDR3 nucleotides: TGTGCCAGCAGCCCCTCCGGGACATGGAGCTCCTACAATGAGCAGTTCTTC.

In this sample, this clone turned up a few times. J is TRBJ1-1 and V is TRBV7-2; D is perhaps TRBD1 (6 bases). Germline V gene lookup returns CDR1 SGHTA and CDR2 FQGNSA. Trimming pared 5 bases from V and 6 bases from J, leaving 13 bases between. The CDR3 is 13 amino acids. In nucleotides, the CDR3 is TGTGCCAGCAGCCTAAACCCAGGGGCTGAAGCTTTCTTT. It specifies CASSLNPGAEAFF.

The CDR3, as DNA: TGTGCCAGCAGTCGGCTACAGGGAGACACCGGGGAGCTGTTTTTT. It translates to CASSRLQGDTGELFF. This chain joins TRBV5-6 and TRBJ2-2; a possible D gene is TRBD1 (6 bases). The CDR3 totals 15 residues. Deletions cut 5 bases from V and 3 bases from J, with 14 bases between. From germline, CDR1 is SGHDT and CDR2 YYEEEE.

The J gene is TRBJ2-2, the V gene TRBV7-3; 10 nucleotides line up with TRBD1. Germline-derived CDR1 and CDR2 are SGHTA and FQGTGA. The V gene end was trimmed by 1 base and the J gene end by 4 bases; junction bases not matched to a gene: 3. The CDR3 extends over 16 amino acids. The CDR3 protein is CASSLMGQGTTGELFF. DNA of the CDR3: TGTGCCAGCAGCTTAATGGGACAGGGGACCACCGGGGAGCTGTTTTTT.

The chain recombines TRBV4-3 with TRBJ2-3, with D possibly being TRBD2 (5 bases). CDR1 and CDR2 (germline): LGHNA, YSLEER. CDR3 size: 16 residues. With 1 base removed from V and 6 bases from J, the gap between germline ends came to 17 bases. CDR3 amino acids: CASSQGGTGWEDTQYF. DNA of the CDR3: TGCGCCAGCAGCCAAGGGGGAACGGGCTGGGAGGATACGCAGTATTTT.

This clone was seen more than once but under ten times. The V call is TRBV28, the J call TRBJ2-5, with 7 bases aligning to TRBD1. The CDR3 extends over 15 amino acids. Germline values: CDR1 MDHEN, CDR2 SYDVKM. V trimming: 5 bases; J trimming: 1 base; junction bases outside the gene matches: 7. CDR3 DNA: TGTGCCAGCAGTCCGGGACAGATAATCCAAGAGACCCAGTACTTC. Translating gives CASSPGQIIQETQYF.

The CDR3 reads CASSEPKQGPSTEAFF. CDR3 DNA sequence: TGTGCCAGCAGTGAACCTAAACAGGGGCCCTCGACTGAAGCTTTCTTT. The chain couples TRBV6-4 to TRBJ1-1; 7 bases are shared with TRBD1. Germline V gives CDR1 MRHNA, CDR2 SNTAGT. This CDR3 has 16 residues. Losses at the gene ends were 3 bases for V and 5 bases for J; bases not matched to a gene: 12.